Following are 17 T cell receptor beta chains from one sample sequenced in a study of shared clonotypes between healthy human individuals. Method: immunoSEQ multiplex PCR; TCRdb's copy keeps in-frame clones and lacks some. The sample lists about 2,200,000 clones, approximately 94% occurring once. Terminally differentiated effector memory CD45RA+ cells were excluded by CCR7 positive selection of CD45RO-negative cells. The sample consisted of naive CD8+ T cells from PBMCs. The receptors stem from a man aged 18 to 29 in good health. Some clones in this sample may be carry-over from other donors' samples.

This chain uses TRBV15 with TRBJ2-7; D is ambiguous. The V gene lost 0 bases and the J gene lost 2 bases, with 11 bases spanning the gap. CDR1 is LNHNV and CDR2 is YYDKDF in the germline V gene (reference sequence). CDR3 size: 15 residues. CDR3 residues: CATSRDTSITYEQYF. The CDR3 nucleotides read TGTGCCACCAGCAGAGATACATCAATAACCTACGAGCAGTACTTC.

The V and J genes are TRBV15 and TRBJ2-7; 10 nucleotides match TRBD1. Germline CDR1 LNHNV, CDR2 YYDKDF (reference sequence). V gave up 6 bases and J gave up 6 bases; unmatched junction bases: 5. This CDR3 has 13 residues. The DNA of the CDR3 is TGTGCCACCAGAGACAGGGGGCCGCTCGAGCAGTACTTC. Translating it yields CATRDRGPLEQYF.

Comments on this clone: The same CDR3 arises from other DNA sequences in this sample as well. This chain joins TRBV6-1 and TRBJ2-7, with TRBD1 matching over 10 bases. Per germline, CDR1 MNHNS and CDR2 SASEGT. V gave up 9 bases and J gave up 4 bases; unmatched junction bases: 3. There are 12 residues in the CDR3. The CDR3, as DNA: TGTGCCAGTTGGGACAGGGGATACGAGCAGTACTTC. The encoded protein is CASWDRGYEQYF.

V is TRBV6-1 and J is TRBJ2-4, with 9 bases aligning to TRBD1. This CDR3 contains 13 residues. Germline lookup yields CDR1 MNHNS and CDR2 SASEGT. The V and J ends lost 4 bases and 8 bases, in that order; junction bases with no gene match: 3. CDR3 region: CASSGDRGDIQYF. The CDR3 DNA reads as TGTGCCAGCAGTGGCGACAGGGGGGACATTCAGTACTTC.

The CDR3 region has the DNA TGTGCCAGCAGCGGGTTAAGCGGGAGGGATTCCAATGAGCAGTTCTTC. Translated: CASSGLSGRDSNEQFF. The chain employs TRBV7-9 and TRBJ2-1, with 10 nucleotides matching TRBD2. The CDR3 is 16 amino acids. Germline V gene lookup returns CDR1 SEHNR and CDR2 FQNEAQ (reference sequence). The V and J ends lost 5 bases and 6 bases, in that order; junction bases with no gene match: 10. The variable domain in full, completed from reference TRBV7-9 and TRBJ2-1, reads DTGVSQNPRHKITKRGQNVTFRCDPISEHNRLYWYRQTLGQGPEFLTYFQNEAQLEKSRLLSDRFSAERPKGSFSTLEIQRTEQGDSAMYLCASSGLSGRDSNEQFFGPGTRLTVL.

The chain carries TRBV28 and TRBJ2-7; the D gene could be TRBD1 or TRBD2 (6 bases each). The germline gives CDR1 MDHEN, CDR2 SYDVKM. The CDR3 spans 17 residues. Trimming stripped 4 bases from V and 3 bases from J, with 22 bases between. This CDR3 reads CASSSARGRTVVYEQYF. The CDR3 DNA is TGTGCCAGCAGTTCGGCGCGGGGAAGGACAGTCGTCTACGAGCAGTACTTC.

The CDR3 nucleotides are TGTGCCAGCGGTCGCGCTACCTACGAGCAGTACTTC. It is translated as CASGRATYEQYF. The J gene is TRBJ2-7, the V gene TRBV25-1; D uncertain. CDR1 is MGHDK and CDR2 is SYGVNS in the germline V gene. The length of the CDR3 is 12 residues. Trimming removed 8 bases from V and 2 bases from J, with 10 bases in between.

This clone showed up just once. This chain joins TRBV7-9 and TRBJ2-7; 15 bases agree with TRBD2. V lost 4 bases to trimming and J lost 4 bases; unmatched junction nucleotides: 2. The CDR3 totals 15 residues. In germline, CDR1 is SEHNR, CDR2 FQNEAQ (reference sequence). This CDR3 reads CASSSGTSGRYEQYF. The CDR3 DNA sequence: TGTGCCAGCAGCTCCGGGACTAGCGGGAGGTACGAGCAGTACTTC.

Worth noting for this clone: Other DNA sequences in the sample encode the same CDR3. The gene calls are TRBV19 and TRBJ2-7; no firm D call. CDR1 is LNHDA and CDR2 is SQIVND in the germline V gene (reference sequence). Trimming removed 3 bases from V and 1 base from J, with 7 bases in between. The CDR3 length is 13 residues. CDR3 in DNA: TGTGCCAGTAGTATCACCGGGTCCTACGAGCAGTACTTC. Translating gives CASSITGSYEQYF.

The chain employs TRBV29-1 and TRBJ2-1; D is undetermined. Trimming shortened V by 2 bases and J by 6 bases, and 8 bases separated the two germline ends. CDR3 length: 12 residues. Germline V gene data show CDR1 as SQVTM and CDR2 as ANQGSEA. DNA for the CDR3: TGCAGCGTTGAATTCTTATCCAATGAGCAGTTCTTC. It yields the protein CSVEFLSNEQFF.

The CDR3 loop is CASSLGAAIGNEQYF. CDR3 DNA sequence: TGTGCCAGCAGCTTAGGGGCCGCTATAGGGAACGAGCAGTACTTC. The genes are TRBV7-9 and TRBJ2-7; D is uncertain. The CDR3 runs 15 residues. CDR1 SEHNR and CDR2 FQNEAQ come from the germline V gene (reference sequence). The V end lost 1 base, the J end lost 5 bases, and 15 bases lay between the germline ends.

CDR3 sequence reads: CSVIGPRESYNEQFF. In DNA, the CDR3 is TGCAGCGTGATAGGACCCAGAGAATCCTACAATGAGCAGTTCTTC. The chain carries TRBV29-1 and TRBJ2-1; D unresolved. V lost 6 bases and J lost 1, with 16 bases in between. Germline loops: CDR1 SQVTM, CDR2 ANQGSEA. The length of the CDR3 is 15 residues.

The chain employs TRBV7-8 and TRBJ1-5; no firm D call. This CDR3 spans 14 amino acids. Trimming pared 1 base from V and 7 bases from J, leaving 11 bases between. The germline CDR1 and CDR2 sequences are SGHVS and FQNEAQ. The CDR3 coding sequence is TGTGCCAGCAGCTTAGGAGGCTTCGGGCAGCCCCAGCATTTT. Its translation is CASSLGGFGQPQHF.

The V gene is TRBV11-1, the J gene TRBJ2-7; no clear D. The CDR3 is 14 amino acids. Trimming cost V 3 bases and J 0 bases, with 9 bases left between them. Germline V gene sequence: CDR1 SGHAT, CDR2 FQDESV (reference sequence). The CDR3 coding sequence is TGTGCCAGCAGCTTCGGTTCAGACTCCTACGAGCAGTACTTC. It is translated as CASSFGSDSYEQYF.

The V gene is TRBV2, the J gene TRBJ1-3; D uncertain. The CDR3 is made up of 13 amino acids. Per the germline V gene, CDR1 is SNHLY and CDR2 is FYNNEI. Trimming removed 11 bases from V and 0 bases from J, with 11 bases in between. The CDR3 reads CALWGDSGNTIYF. The CDR3 DNA reads as TGTGCCCTTTGGGGTGACTCTGGAAACACCATATATTTT.

As for this clone: Different DNA sequences within this sample yield the same CDR3. The chain recombines TRBV13 with TRBJ2-7, with D uncertain. The germline CDR1 and CDR2 sequences are PRHDT and FYEKMQ (reference sequence). This CDR3 is built from 13 residues. Trimming stripped 0 bases from V and 3 bases from J, with 6 bases between. CDR3 sequence: CASSLGSGYEQYF. DNA for the CDR3: TGTGCCAGCAGCTTAGGGTCGGGCTACGAGCAGTACTTC.

J is TRBJ2-2 and V is TRBV27; TRBD2 matches at 9 bases. CDR1 is MNHEY, CDR2 SMNVEV, per germline (reference sequence). V shed 10 bases and J 5 bases; nucleotides not matched to a gene: 17. The CDR3 is made up of 17 amino acids. The CDR3 DNA reads TGTGCCAACAGATTTGAGGTGAGCGGGAGGCAAACCGGGGAGCTGTTTTTT. Its protein product is CANRFEVSGRQTGELFF.